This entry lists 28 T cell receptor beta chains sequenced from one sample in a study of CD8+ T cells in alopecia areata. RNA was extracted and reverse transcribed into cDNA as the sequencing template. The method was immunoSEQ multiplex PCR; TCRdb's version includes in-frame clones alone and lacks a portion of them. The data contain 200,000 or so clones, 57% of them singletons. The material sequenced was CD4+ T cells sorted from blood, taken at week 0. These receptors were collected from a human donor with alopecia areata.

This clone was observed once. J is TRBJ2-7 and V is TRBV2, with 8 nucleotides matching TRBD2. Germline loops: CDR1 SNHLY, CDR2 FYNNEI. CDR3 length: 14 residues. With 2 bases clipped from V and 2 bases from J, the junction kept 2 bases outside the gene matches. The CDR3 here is CASSERAGAYEQYF. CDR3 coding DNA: TGTGCCAGCAGTGAAAGAGCGGGGGCCTACGAGCAGTACTTC.

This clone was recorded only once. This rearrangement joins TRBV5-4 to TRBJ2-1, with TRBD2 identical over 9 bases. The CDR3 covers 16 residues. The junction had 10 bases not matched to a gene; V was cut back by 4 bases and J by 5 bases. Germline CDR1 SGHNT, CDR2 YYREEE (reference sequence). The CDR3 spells CASSPRAGGLNNEQFF. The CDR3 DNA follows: TGTGCCAGCAGCCCTAGAGCGGGAGGACTCAACAATGAGCAGTTCTTC.

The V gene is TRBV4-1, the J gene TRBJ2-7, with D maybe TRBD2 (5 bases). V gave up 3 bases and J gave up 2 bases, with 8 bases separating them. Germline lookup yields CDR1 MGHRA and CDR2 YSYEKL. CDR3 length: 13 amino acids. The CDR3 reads CASSQPGTYEQYF. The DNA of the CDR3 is TGCGCCAGCAGCCAGCCCGGGACCTACGAGCAGTACTTC.

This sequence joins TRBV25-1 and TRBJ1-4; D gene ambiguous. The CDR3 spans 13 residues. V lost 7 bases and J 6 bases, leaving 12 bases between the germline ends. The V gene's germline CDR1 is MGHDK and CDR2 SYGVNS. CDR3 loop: CASTSTWDEKLFF. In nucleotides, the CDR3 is TGTGCCAGCACCTCAACCTGGGATGAAAAACTGTTTTTT.

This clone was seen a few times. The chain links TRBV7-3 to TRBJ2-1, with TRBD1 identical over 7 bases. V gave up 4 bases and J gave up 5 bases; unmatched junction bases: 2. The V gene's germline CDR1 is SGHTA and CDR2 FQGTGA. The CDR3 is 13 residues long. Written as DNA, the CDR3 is TGTGCCAGCAGCTCCGACAGGGACAATGAGCAGTTCTTC. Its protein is CASSSDRDNEQFF.

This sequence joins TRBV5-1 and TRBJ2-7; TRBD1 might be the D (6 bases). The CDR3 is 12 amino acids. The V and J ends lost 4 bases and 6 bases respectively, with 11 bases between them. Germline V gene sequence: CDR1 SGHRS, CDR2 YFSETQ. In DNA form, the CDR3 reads TGCGCCAGCAGCGCCGACAGGTTCGAGCAGTACTTC. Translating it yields CASSADRFEQYF.

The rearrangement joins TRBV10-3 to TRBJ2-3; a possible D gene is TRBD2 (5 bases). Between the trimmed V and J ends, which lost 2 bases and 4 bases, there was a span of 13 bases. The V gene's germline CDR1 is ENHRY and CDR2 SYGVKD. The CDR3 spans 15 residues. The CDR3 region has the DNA TGTGCCATCAGTGAGACTAGTTGGTCTTCAGATACGCAGTATTTT. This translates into CAISETSWSSDTQYF.

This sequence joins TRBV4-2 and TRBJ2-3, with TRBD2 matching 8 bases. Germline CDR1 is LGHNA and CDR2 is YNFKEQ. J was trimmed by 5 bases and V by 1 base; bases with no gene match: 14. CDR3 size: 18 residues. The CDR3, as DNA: TGTGCCAGCAGCCAAGTCGTAGCGGGACCGGGAGTAGGAGATACGCAGTATTTT. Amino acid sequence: CASSQVVAGPGVGDTQYF.

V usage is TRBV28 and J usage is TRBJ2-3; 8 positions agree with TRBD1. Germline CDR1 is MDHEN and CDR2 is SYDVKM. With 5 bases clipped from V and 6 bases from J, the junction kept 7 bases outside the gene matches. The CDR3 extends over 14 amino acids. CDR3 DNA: TGTGCCAGCAGTCCCCCGGACAGGGTGGATACGCAGTATTTT. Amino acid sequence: CASSPPDRVDTQYF.

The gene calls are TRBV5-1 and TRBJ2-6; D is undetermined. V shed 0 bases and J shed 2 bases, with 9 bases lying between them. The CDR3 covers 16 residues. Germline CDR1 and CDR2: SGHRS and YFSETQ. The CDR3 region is CASSLETPPGANVLTF. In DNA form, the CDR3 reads TGCGCCAGCAGCTTGGAGACGCCGCCTGGGGCCAACGTCCTGACTTTC.

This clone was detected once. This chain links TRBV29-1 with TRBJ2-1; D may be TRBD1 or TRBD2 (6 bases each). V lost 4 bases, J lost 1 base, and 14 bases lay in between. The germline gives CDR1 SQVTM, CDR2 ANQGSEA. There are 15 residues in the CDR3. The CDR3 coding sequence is TGCAGCGTTGTTGGAGGGGGTGGTTCCTACAATGAGCAGTTCTTC. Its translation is CSVVGGGGSYNEQFF.

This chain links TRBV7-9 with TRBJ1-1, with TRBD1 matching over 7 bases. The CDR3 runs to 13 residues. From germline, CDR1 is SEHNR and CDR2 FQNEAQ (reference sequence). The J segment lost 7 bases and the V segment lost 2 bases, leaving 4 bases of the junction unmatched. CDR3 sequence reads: CASSLLQGNEAFF. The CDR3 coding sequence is TGTGCCAGCAGCTTATTACAGGGGAATGAAGCTTTCTTT.

This CDR3 reads CASSSRLDPDTQYF. DNA for the CDR3: TGTGCCAGCAGCTCGAGACTAGACCCAGATACGCAGTATTTT. The gene calls are TRBV5-4 and TRBJ2-3; TRBD2 might be the D (6 bases). Germline loops: CDR1 SGHNT, CDR2 YYREEE (reference sequence). V was clipped by 3 bases and J by 4 bases, with 12 bases between them. The CDR3 loop spans 14 amino acids.

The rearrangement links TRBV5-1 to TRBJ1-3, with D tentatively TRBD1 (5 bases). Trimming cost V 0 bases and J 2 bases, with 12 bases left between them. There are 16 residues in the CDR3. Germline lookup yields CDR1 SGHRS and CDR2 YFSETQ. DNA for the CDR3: TGCGCCAGCAGCTTGGTCCCCGGGGCCCCTGGAAACACCATATATTTT. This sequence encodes CASSLVPGAPGNTIYF.

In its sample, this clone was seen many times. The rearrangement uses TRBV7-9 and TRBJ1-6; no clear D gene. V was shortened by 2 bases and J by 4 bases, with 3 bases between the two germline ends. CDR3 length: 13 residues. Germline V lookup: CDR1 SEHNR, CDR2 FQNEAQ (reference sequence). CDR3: CASSLQYNSPLHF. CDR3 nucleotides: TGTGCCAGCAGCTTACAGTATAATTCACCCCTCCACTTT.

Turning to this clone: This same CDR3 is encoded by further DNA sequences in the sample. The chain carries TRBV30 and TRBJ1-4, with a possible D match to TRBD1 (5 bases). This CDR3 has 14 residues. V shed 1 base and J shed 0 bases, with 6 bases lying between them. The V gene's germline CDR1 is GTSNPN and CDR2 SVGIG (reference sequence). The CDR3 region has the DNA TGTGCCTGGAGTGGGGGCGCAACTAATGAAAAACTGTTTTTT. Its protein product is CAWSGGATNEKLFF.

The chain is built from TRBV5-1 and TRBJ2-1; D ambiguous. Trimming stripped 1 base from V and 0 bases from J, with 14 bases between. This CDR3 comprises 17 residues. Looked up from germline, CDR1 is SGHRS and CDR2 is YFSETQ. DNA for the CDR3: TGCGCCAGCAGCTTGACCGGAGCAAGGAGCTCCTACAATGAGCAGTTCTTC. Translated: CASSLTGARSSYNEQFF. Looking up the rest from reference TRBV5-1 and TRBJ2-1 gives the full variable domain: KAGVTQTPRYLIKTRGQQVTLSCSPISGHRSVSWYQQTPGQGLQFLFEYFSETQRNKGNFPGRFSGRQFSNSRSEMNVSTLELGDSALYLCASSLTGARSSYNEQFFGPGTRLTVL.

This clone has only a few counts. The chain's CDR3 is CSAKGGNGYTF. CDR3 coding DNA: TGCAGTGCTAAGGGTGGGAATGGCTACACCTTC. This rearrangement joins TRBV20-1 to TRBJ1-2, with unresolved D. Deletions cut 4 bases from V and 6 bases from J, with 9 bases between. This CDR3 is 11 amino acids long. The germline V gene encodes CDR1 DFQATT and CDR2 SNEGSKA (reference sequence).

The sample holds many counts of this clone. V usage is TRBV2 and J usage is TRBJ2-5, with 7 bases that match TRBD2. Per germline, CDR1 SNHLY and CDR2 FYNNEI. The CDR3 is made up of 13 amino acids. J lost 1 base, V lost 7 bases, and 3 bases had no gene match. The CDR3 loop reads CASMGGTQETQYF. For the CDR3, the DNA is TGTGCCAGCATGGGGGGGACCCAAGAGACCCAGTACTTC.

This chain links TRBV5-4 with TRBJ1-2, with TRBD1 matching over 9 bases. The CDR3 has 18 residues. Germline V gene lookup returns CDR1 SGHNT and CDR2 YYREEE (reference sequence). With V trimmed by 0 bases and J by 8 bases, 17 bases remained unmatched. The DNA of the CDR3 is TGTGCCAGCAGCTTGGCCCCTTCGCCGGGACAGGGAATTGAGGGCTACACCTTC. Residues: CASSLAPSPGQGIEGYTF.

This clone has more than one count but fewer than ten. The CDR3 nucleotides are TGTGCCAGCAGCTCCCGCACGGAGACCCAGTACTTC. It translates to CASSSRTETQYF. The rearrangement links TRBV5-4 to TRBJ2-5, with D hard to call. The CDR3 contains 12 residues. Trimming pared 3 bases from V and 5 bases from J, leaving 8 bases between. In germline, CDR1 is SGHNT, CDR2 YYREEE (reference sequence).

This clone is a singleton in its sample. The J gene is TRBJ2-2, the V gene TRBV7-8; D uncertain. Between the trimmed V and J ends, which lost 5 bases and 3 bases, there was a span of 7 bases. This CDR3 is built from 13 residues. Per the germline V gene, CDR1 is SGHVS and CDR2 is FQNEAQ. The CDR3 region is CASSLVDTGELFF. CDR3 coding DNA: TGTGCCAGCAGCCTAGTGGACACCGGGGAGCTGTTTTTT.

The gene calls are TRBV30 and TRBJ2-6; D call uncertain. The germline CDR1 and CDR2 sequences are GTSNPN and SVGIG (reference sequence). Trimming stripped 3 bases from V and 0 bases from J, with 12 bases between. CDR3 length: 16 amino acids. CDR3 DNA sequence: TGTGCCTGGAGAAACCATCTCGGCTCTGGGGCCAACGTCCTGACTTTC. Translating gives CAWRNHLGSGANVLTF.

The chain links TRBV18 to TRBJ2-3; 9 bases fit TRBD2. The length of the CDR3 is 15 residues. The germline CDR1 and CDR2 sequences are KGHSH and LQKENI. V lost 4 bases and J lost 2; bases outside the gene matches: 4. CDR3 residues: CASSLTSGTTDTQYF. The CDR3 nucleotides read TGTGCCAGCTCACTGACTAGCGGAACCACAGATACGCAGTATTTT.

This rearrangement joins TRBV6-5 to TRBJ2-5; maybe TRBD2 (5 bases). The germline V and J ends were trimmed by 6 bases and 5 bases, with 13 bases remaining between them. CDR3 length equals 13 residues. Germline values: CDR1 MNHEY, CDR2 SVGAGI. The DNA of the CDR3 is TGTGCCAGCAGGAAAGCGGCGACGGAGACCCAGTACTTC. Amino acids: CASRKAATETQYF.

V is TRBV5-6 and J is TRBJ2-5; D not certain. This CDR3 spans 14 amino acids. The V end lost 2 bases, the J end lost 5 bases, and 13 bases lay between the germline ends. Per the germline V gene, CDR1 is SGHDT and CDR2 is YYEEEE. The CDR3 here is CASSFRFLMETQYF. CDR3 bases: TGTGCCAGCAGCTTCCGATTCCTAATGGAGACCCAGTACTTC.

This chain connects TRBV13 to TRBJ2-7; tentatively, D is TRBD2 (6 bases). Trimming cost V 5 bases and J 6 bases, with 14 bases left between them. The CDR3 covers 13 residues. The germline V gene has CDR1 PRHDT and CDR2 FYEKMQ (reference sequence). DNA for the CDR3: TGTGCCAGCAGCCTCGCGGGGATCGGCGAGCAGTACTTC. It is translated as CASSLAGIGEQYF.

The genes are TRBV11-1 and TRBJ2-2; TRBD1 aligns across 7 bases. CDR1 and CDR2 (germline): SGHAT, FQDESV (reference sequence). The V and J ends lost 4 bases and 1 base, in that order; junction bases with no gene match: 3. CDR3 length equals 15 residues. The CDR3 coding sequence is TGTGCCAGCAGCTATGGGACAGTGAACACCGGGGAGCTGTTTTTT. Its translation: CASSYGTVNTGELFF.